This TCR beta chain was sequenced in a study of blood T cell repertoires in COVID-19. Sequencing was performed with immunoSEQ multiplex PCR; in TCRdb, only in-frame clones are kept and a portion is missing. The table shows around 110,000 clones, with about 89% occurring only once. The CDR3 totals 15 residues. Germline CDR1 reads SGHNT; CDR2 reads YYREEE (reference sequence). V lost 2 bases, J lost 5 bases, and 4 bases stayed unmatched. The chain carries TRBV5-4 and TRBJ2-2, with 9 bases that match TRBD2. The sequenced sample consisted of peripheral blood. The TCR was taken from a man between 40 and 49 years old with acute or convalescent COVID-19. The CDR3 loop reads CASSFSGSRTGELFF. The CDR3 region has the DNA TGTGCCAGCAGCTTTAGCGGGAGTAGGACCGGGGAGCTGTTTTTT.